A single T cell receptor beta chain is shown here with its context. Arm-PCR of CDR3 regions with iRepertoire HTBI primers generated TCR beta libraries. TCRdb re-called the multiplex PCR reads with MiXCR, one entry per CDR3 protein. The sample contains around 480,000 distinct CDR3 sequences, 15% to 20% of which appear only once. Per the germline V gene, CDR1 is MDHEN and CDR2 is SYDVKM. CDR3 length equals 15 residues. The V gene lost 6 bases and the J gene lost 2 bases, with 17 bases spanning the gap. This record comes from a study of regulatory T cells in long-lasting Graves disease. This sample's time point: newly diagnosed GD, antithyroid drugs for less than 3 months. Extracted PBMC RNA gave rise to the TCR library. Graves' disease diagnosis followed American Thyroid Association guidelines. This same sample was also taken into another study, of T cells in Graves' hyperthyroidism and ophthalmopathy.

The V call is TRBV28, the J call TRBJ2-7; the D gene is possibly TRBD1 (6 bases). The source was peripheral blood mononuclear cells (PBMCs), collected at new diagnosis, from a patient treated with antithyroid drugs. The clonotype originates from a man aged 40-49 years with Graves disease. CDR3 amino acids: CASRPSRTAPYEQYF. The CDR3 DNA reads TGTGCCAGCAGACCCTCCAGGACAGCCCCCTACGAGCAGTACTTC.